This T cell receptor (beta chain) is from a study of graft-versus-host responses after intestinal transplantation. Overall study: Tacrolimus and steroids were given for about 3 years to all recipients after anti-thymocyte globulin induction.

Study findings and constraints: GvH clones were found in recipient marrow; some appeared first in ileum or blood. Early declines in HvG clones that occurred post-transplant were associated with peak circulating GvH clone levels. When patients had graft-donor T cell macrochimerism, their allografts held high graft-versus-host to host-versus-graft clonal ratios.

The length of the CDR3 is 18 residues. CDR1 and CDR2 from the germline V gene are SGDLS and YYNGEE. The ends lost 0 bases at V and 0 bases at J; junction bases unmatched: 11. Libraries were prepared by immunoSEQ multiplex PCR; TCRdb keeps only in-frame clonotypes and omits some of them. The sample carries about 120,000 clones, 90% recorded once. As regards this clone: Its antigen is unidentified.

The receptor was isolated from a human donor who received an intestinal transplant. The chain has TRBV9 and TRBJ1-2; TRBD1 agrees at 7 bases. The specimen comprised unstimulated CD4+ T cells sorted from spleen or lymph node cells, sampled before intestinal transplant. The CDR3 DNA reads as TGTGCCAGCAGCGTAGGAGTTAAGGGGGCAGGGACTAACTATGGCTACACCTTC. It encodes CASSVGVKGAGTNYGYTF.